These 18 T cell receptor beta chains were sequenced from one sample in a study of T cell responses to AZD1222 COVID-19 vaccine. Data came from immunoSEQ multiplex PCR; TCRdb stores just in-frame clones and leaves some out. Here the sample spans around 140,000 clones, almost 95% being singletons. The material was peripheral blood, obtained 28 days after the second AZD1222 dose. The receptors come from an adult who received the AZD1222 COVID-19 vaccine.

This sequence joins TRBV3-1 (or the pseudogene TRBV3-2) and TRBJ2-7; TRBD2 matches 11 bases. The CDR3 loop spans 16 amino acids. From germline, CDR1 is LGHDT and CDR2 YNNKEL (reference sequence). V trimming: 5 bases; J trimming: 2 bases; junction bases outside the gene matches: 8. The CDR3 loop reads CASSFRQGLAAYEQYF. In DNA, the CDR3 is TGTGCCAGCAGCTTTCGACAGGGACTAGCGGCCTACGAGCAGTACTTC.

This chain uses TRBV30 with TRBJ1-4; 8 nucleotides agree with TRBD1. The CDR3 runs to 15 residues. Germline lookup yields CDR1 GTSNPN and CDR2 SVGIG (reference sequence). The V segment lost 3 bases and the J segment 7 bases; nucleotides outside the gene matches: 10. CDR3 DNA: TGTGCCTGGAGGGGCCCAGGGGGCGACGGTGAAAAACTGTTTTTT. This encodes CAWRGPGGDGEKLFF. The entire variable domain, with the rest obtained from reference TRBV30 and TRBJ1-4, is as follows: SQTIHQWPATLVQPVGSPLSLECTVEGTSNPNLYWYRQAAGRGLQLLFYSVGIGQISSEVPQNLSASRPQDRQFILSSKKLLLSDSGFYLCAWRGPGGDGEKLFFGSGTQLSVL.

J is TRBJ1-3 and V is TRBV28; D might be TRBD1 (5 bases). Trimming took 3 bases from V and 0 from J, leaving 9 bases between them. CDR3 length: 15 residues. From germline, CDR1 is MDHEN and CDR2 SYDVKM. The CDR3 spells CASSFQDTSGNTIYF. The CDR3 DNA sequence: TGTGCCAGCAGTTTCCAGGACACCTCTGGAAACACCATATATTTT.

The chain employs TRBV9 and TRBJ2-1, with D hard to call. V lost 0 bases and J 4 bases, leaving 11 bases between the germline ends. CDR1 and CDR2 from the germline V gene are SGDLS and YYNGEE. CDR3 length: 15 residues. For the CDR3, the DNA is TGTGCCAGCAGCGTAGAAGGGAACAGATACAATGAGCAGTTCTTC. The encoded protein is CASSVEGNRYNEQFF.

This clone occurred a few times. CDR3 protein: CASGTENMNTEAFF. In DNA form, the CDR3 reads TGTGCCAGCGGGACAGAAAACATGAACACTGAAGCTTTCTTT. This rearrangement joins TRBV28 to TRBJ1-1; 7 nucleotides align to TRBD1. Germline V lookup: CDR1 MDHEN, CDR2 SYDVKM. Losses at the gene ends were 8 bases for V and 0 bases for J; bases not matched to a gene: 6. CDR3 size: 14 residues.

The chain joins TRBV6-2 or TRBV6-3 to TRBJ1-5; a possible D gene is TRBD1 (5 bases). Germline V lookup: CDR1 MNHEY, CDR2 SVGEGT. CDR3 length: 15 residues. Trimming took off 2 bases at V and 4 bases at J, with 12 bases between the two ends. The CDR3 nucleotides read TGTGCCAGCAGTTACGGGGGGATTTTTAATCAGCCCCAGCATTTT. Protein: CASSYGGIFNQPQHF.

This CDR3 is CSASVGHGNQPQHF. The CDR3 bases are TGCAGTGCTAGTGTGGGGCACGGCAATCAGCCCCAGCATTTT. V and J are TRBV20-1 and TRBJ1-5, with a weak D call TRBD1 (5 bases). Trimming took 3 bases from V and 2 from J, leaving 11 bases between them. Germline CDR1 is DFQATT and CDR2 is SNEGSKA (reference sequence). The CDR3 has 14 amino acids.

Here the CDR3 reads CASSQDIRGMNSPLHF. The CDR3, as DNA: TGCGCCAGCAGCCAAGACATCCGGGGAATGAATTCACCCCTCCACTTT. The chain employs TRBV4-1 and TRBJ1-6; no clear D. CDR1 and CDR2 from the germline V gene are MGHRA and YSYEKL. This CDR3 spans 16 amino acids. Trimming left V 0 bases short and J 7 bases short, with 13 bases between.

The sample holds one count of this clone. The chain couples TRBV7-3 to TRBJ2-3; 9 bases align to TRBD1. V lost 4 bases, J lost 4 bases, and 6 bases stayed unmatched. The germline gives CDR1 SGHTA, CDR2 FQGTGA. The length of the CDR3 is 15 residues. The CDR3: CASSSLGQGADTQYF. In nucleotides, the CDR3 is TGTGCCAGCAGCTCCTTGGGACAGGGTGCAGATACGCAGTATTTT.

This clone was counted between two and nine times. The chain employs TRBV5-1 and TRBJ1-2; no clear D. V shed 2 bases and J shed 8 bases, with 16 bases lying between them. This CDR3 region has 14 residues. The germline V gene has CDR1 SGHRS and CDR2 YFSETQ. The CDR3 DNA follows: TGCGCCAGCAGCTTCGACTCCATGGTGGGAGGCTACACCTTC. Protein sequence: CASSFDSMVGGYTF.

The chain employs TRBV25-1 and TRBJ2-5; 10 bases line up with TRBD2. CDR1 is MGHDK and CDR2 is SYGVNS in the germline V gene. The CDR3 is 16 amino acids. Germline trimming cut 1 base from V and 3 bases from J; bases unmatched to any gene: 5. CDR3 in DNA: TGTGCCAGCAGTGAATTCAGCGGGAGGGCCGAAGAGACCCAGTACTTC. Protein sequence: CASSEFSGRAEETQYF.

The V gene is TRBV7-9, the J gene TRBJ2-1; no firm D call. V lost 5 bases and J lost 6, with 17 bases in between. The CDR3 spans 15 residues. Germline values: CDR1 SEHNR, CDR2 FQNEAQ (reference sequence). This CDR3 reads CASSTPIRFGNEQFF. The CDR3 DNA is TGTGCCAGCAGCACCCCTATCAGGTTCGGCAATGAGCAGTTCTTC. Together with reference TRBV7-9 and TRBJ2-1, the CDR3 gives the full variable domain: DTGVSQNPRHKITKRGQNVTFRCDPISEHNRLYWYRQTLGQGPEFLTYFQNEAQLEKSRLLSDRFSAERPKGSFSTLEIQRTEQGDSAMYLCASSTPIRFGNEQFFGPGTRLTVL.

The chain carries TRBV9 and TRBJ2-6; TRBD1 matches at 9 bases. The ends lost 4 bases at V and 1 base at J; junction bases unmatched: 9. This CDR3 region has 18 residues. Germline V CDR1 and CDR2: SGDLS, YYNGEE. This CDR3 reads CASSLRTGVMSGANVLTF. The CDR3 region has the DNA TGTGCCAGCAGCTTAAGGACAGGGGTAATGTCTGGGGCCAACGTCCTGACTTTC.

The rearrangement uses TRBV9 and TRBJ1-6, with D possibly TRBD1 on 5 matching bases. The germline V gene has CDR1 SGDLS and CDR2 YYNGEE. Trimming stripped 0 bases from V and 10 bases from J, with 14 bases between. The CDR3 loop spans 15 amino acids. CDR3 bases: TGTGCCAGCAGCGTAGCTGGGGGAACCGGATCACCCCTCCACTTT. It is translated as CASSVAGGTGSPLHF.

This clone was detected once. The chain combines TRBV6-2 or TRBV6-3 with TRBJ1-1; D is unresolved. The germline gives CDR1 MNHEY, CDR2 SVGEGT. V gave up 6 bases and J gave up 7 bases, with 9 bases separating them. This CDR3 is built from 11 residues. The CDR3 DNA follows: TGTGCCAGCAGCGGGTGGGGTGAAGCTTTCTTT. Encoded protein: CASSGWGEAFF.

The genes are TRBV28 and TRBJ1-2, with unresolved D. This CDR3 region has 12 residues. Germline lookup yields CDR1 MDHEN and CDR2 SYDVKM. With 1 base removed from V and 8 bases from J, the gap between germline ends came to 8 bases. The CDR3 sequence: CASSLYGNGYTF. CDR3 nucleotide sequence: TGTGCCAGCAGTTTATACGGGAACGGCTACACCTTC.

The chain has TRBV2 and TRBJ1-2, with 9 nucleotides matching TRBD1. V was clipped by 4 bases and J by 0 bases; unmatched bases: 3. CDR1 SNHLY and CDR2 FYNNEI come from the germline V gene. The length of the CDR3 is 15 residues. CDR3: CASSGDRGSNYGYTF. DNA for the CDR3: TGTGCCAGCAGTGGCGACAGGGGGTCTAACTATGGCTACACCTTC.

The chain combines TRBV5-4 with TRBJ2-2; 10 bases are a match to TRBD2. CDR3 length: 16 residues. Germline-derived CDR1 and CDR2 are SGHNT and YYREEE (reference sequence). Germline trimming cut 4 bases from V and 4 bases from J; bases unmatched to any gene: 7. CDR3 protein: CASSPAAGGPTGELFF. The CDR3 DNA reads TGTGCCAGCAGCCCCGCAGCGGGAGGGCCCACCGGGGAGCTGTTTTTT.